This T cell receptor (beta chain) was captured in a study of T cell repertoires in cytomegalovirus infection. About this clonotype itself: Its antigen remains unknown.

Germline V gene sequence: CDR1 LNHDA, CDR2 SQIVND (reference sequence). The CDR3 runs 13 residues. Trimming cost V 7 bases and J 5 bases, with 14 bases left between them. Each CDR3 protein is one row after TCRdb ran MiXCR on the reads. The repertoire consists of approximately 110,000 distinct CDR3 sequences, with around 28% occurring once and the leading ten covering about 81%. The specimen comprised CD8+ T cells from cultured PBMCs, sampled from culture after CMV antigen stimulation. The chain joins TRBV19 to TRBJ2-5; tentatively, D is TRBD1 (6 bases). This receptor was identified in a human donor in good health (CMV status not recorded). Some clones in this sample may be carry-over from other donors' samples. CDR3 DNA sequence: TGTGCCAGTAAGGGGGTCGGAAGGGAGACCCAGTACTTC. Its translation: CASKGVGRETQYF.